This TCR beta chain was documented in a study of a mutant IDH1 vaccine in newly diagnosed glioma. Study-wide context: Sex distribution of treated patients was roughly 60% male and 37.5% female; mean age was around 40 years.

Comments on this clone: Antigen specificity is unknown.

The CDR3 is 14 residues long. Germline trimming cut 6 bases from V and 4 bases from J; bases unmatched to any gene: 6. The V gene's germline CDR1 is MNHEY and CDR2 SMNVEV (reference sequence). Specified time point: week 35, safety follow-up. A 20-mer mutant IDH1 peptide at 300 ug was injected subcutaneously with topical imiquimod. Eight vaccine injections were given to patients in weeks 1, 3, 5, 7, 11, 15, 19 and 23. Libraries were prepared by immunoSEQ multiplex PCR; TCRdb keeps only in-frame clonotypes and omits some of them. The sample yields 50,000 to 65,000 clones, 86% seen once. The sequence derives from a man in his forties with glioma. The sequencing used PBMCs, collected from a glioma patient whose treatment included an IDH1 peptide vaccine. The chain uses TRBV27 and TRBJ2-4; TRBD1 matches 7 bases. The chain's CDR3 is CASRLGTAKNIQYF. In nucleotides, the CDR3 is TGTGCCAGCAGATTGGGGACAGCGAAAAACATTCAGTACTTC.